The entry that follows covers one TCR beta chain sequence. Its antigen remains unidentified. This entry comes from a study of PD-L1 blockade in urothelial cancer. Study as a whole: Blood analyses occurred 3 weeks (second dose) and 6 weeks post treatment start.

Assay used: immunoSEQ multiplex PCR; TCRdb lists only in-frame clones, some missing. Found here are approximately 90,000 clones, roughly 84% of them singletons; the top ten hold over 2%. Study-wide results and caveats: In blood sampled pretreatment, TCR clonality below the median predicted better survival. Expansion of tumor-associated blood clones at 3 weeks was greater in durable-benefit patients.

Time point specified: pretreatment peripheral blood. CDR3 length equals 13 residues. Germline CDR1 reads LNHDA; CDR2 reads SQIVND (reference sequence). V lost 4 bases and J lost 7; bases outside the gene matches: 6. The sequenced sample was PBMCs, obtained around atezolizumab (anti-PD-L1) treatment. V usage is TRBV19 and J usage is TRBJ2-5; 7 bases align to TRBD1. The TCR sequence derives from a man aged 55 to 70 with urothelial cancer. CDR3 coding DNA: TGTGCCAGTAGTACGGACAGGCTAGGGACCCAGTACTTC. Protein sequence: CASSTDRLGTQYF.